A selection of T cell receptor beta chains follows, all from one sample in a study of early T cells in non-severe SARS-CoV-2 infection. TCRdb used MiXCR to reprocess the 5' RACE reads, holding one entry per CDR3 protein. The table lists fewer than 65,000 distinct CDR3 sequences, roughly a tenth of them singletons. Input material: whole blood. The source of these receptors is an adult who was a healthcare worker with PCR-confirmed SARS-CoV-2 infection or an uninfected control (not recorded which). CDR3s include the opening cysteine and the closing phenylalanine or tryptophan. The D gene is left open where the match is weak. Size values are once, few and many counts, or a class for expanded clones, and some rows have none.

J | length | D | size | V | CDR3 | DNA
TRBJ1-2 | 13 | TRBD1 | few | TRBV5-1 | CASSAGQTNGYTF | TGCGCCAGCAGCGCGGGACAGACAAATGGCTACACCTTC
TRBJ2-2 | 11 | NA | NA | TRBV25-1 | CASSFTGELFF | TGTGCCAGCAGCTTCACCGGGGAGCTGTTTTTT
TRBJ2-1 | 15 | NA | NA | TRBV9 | CASSSRTSSYNEQFF | TGTGCCAGCAGCTCGCGGACGAGCTCCTACAATGAGCAGTTCTTC
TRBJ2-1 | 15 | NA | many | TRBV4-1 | CASSQDSGLYNEQFF | TGCGCCAGCAGCCAAGACAGTGGCCTTTACAATGAGCAGTTCTTC
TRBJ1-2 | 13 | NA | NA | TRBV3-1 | CASSQVGTLGYTF | TGTGCCAGCAGCCAAGTTGGGACCCTTGGCTACACCTTC
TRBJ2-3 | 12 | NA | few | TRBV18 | CASSPRGDTQYF | TGTGCCAGCTCACCCCGAGGGGATACGCAGTATTTT
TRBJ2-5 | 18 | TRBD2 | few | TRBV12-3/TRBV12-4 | CASSRLAGDLGGQETQYF | TGTGCCAGCAGTCGACTAGCGGGGGACCTGGGGGGCCAAGAGACCCAGTACTTC
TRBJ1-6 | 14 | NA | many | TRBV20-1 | CSASEPQGHSPLHF | TGCAGTGCTTCCGAACCGCAGGGGCATTCACCCCTCCACTTT
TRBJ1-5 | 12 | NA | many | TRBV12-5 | CASGVLNQPQHF | TGTGCTAGTGGGGTCCTTAATCAGCCCCAGCATTTT
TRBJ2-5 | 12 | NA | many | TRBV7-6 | CASSLGGQTQYF | TGTGCCAGCAGCTTAGGAGGGCAGACCCAGTACTTC
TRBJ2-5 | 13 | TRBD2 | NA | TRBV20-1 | CSAVTSGGETQYF | TGCAGTGCTGTGACTAGCGGGGGAGAGACCCAGTACTTC
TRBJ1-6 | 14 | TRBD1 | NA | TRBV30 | CAWTGTGGNSPLHF | TGTGCCTGGACTGGGACAGGGGGTAATTCACCCCTCCACTTT
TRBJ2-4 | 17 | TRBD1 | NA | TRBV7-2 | CASSFRTGITAKNIQYF | TGTGCCAGCAGCTTCCGGACAGGGATTACAGCCAAAAACATTCAGTACTTC
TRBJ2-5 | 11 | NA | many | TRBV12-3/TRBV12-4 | CASSLRETQYF | TGTGCCAGCAGTTTGAGAGAGACCCAGTACTTC
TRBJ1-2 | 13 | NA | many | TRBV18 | CASSPTGLGGYTF | TGTGCCAGCTCACCGACGGGTTTGGGAGGCTACACCTTC
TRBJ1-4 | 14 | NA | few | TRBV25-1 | CASSESPMSEKLFF | TGTGCCAGCAGTGAATCCCCGATGTCAGAAAAACTGTTTTTT
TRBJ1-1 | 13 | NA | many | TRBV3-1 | CASSQDTGSEAFF | TGTGCCAGCAGCCAAGATACAGGGAGTGAAGCTTTCTTT
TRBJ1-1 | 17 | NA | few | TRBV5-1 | CASSFGDGARARSEAFF | TGCGCCAGCAGCTTTGGCGATGGCGCCAGGGCTCGCTCTGAAGCTTTCTTT
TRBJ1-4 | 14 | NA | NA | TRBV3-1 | CASGETATNEKLFF | TGTGCCAGCGGAGAGACAGCTACTAATGAAAAATTGTTTTTT
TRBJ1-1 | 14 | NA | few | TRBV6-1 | CASSVTELNTEAFF | TGTGCCAGCAGTGTGACAGAATTGAACACTGAAGCTTTCTTT
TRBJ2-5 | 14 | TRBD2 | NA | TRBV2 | CASSALAGGETQYF | TGTGCCAGCAGTGCGTTAGCGGGGGGAGAGACCCAGTACTTC
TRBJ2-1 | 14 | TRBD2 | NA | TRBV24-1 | CATRDGGAGNEQFF | TGTGCCACCAGGGACGGGGGGGCAGGCAATGAGCAGTTCTTC
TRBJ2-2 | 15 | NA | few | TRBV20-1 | CSARLGARATGELFF | TGCAGTGCTAGGCTAGGAGCCAGGGCCACCGGGGAGCTGTTTTTT
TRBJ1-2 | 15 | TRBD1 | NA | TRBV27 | CASSPRAGGQYGYTF | TGTGCCAGCAGTCCTAGGGCAGGGGGTCAGTATGGCTACACCTTC
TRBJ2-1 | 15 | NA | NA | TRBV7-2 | CASSLSFSRYNEQFF | TGTGCCAGCAGCTTATCATTTTCGAGGTACAATGAGCAGTTCTTC